The 14 T cell receptor beta chains given below trace back to one sample, sequenced in a study of OX40 agonist ivuxolimab in advanced cancers. This table comes from immunoSEQ multiplex PCR, and its TCRdb copy is limited to in-frame clones, with some not included. The sample lists fewer than 70,000 clones, about nine tenths occurring once. Sequences were derived from CD4+ or CD8+ T cells sorted from blood, sampled in a trial of the OX40 agonist ivuxolimab. These receptors were obtained from an adult with an advanced solid tumor such as melanoma, head and neck, liver or kidney cancer.

In DNA form, the CDR3 reads TGTGCCAGCAGTTCAGACAGTTATAGCAATCAGCCCCAGCATTTT. This codes for CASSSDSYSNQPQHF. The chain combines TRBV6-1 with TRBJ1-5, with D maybe TRBD1 (5 bases). This CDR3 is built from 15 residues. Germline V lookup: CDR1 MNHNS, CDR2 SASEGT. Trimming pared 5 bases from V and 0 bases from J, leaving 11 bases between.

The gene calls are TRBV28 and TRBJ2-5, with a possible D match to TRBD2 (6 bases). The CDR3 is 14 residues long. V shed 2 bases and J shed 5 bases, with 12 bases lying between them. Per the germline V gene, CDR1 is MDHEN and CDR2 is SYDVKM. The DNA of the CDR3 is TGTGCCAGCAGTTTACGGGGGAGGAGGGAGACCCAGTACTTC. The encoded protein is CASSLRGRRETQYF.

This chain links TRBV4-1 with TRBJ1-1; D call uncertain. The CDR3 contains 14 residues. V was shortened by 3 bases and J by 4 bases, with 12 bases between the two germline ends. The germline CDR1 and CDR2 sequences are MGHRA and YSYEKL. CDR3 region: CASSHLRGITEAFF. The DNA for the CDR3 is TGCGCCAGCAGCCACCTGCGGGGTATCACTGAAGCTTTCTTT.

The chain joins TRBV7-9 to TRBJ2-3, with D unresolved. Deletions cut 0 bases from V and 4 bases from J, with 2 bases between. The CDR3 consists of 12 residues. CDR1 and CDR2 from the germline V gene are SEHNR and FQNEAQ (reference sequence). CDR3 protein: CASSLAADTQYF. CDR3 nucleotides: TGTGCCAGCAGCTTAGCCGCAGATACGCAGTATTTT.

This clone was observed once. This chain links TRBV7-9 with TRBJ2-7; no reliable D call. The V gene lost 1 base and the J gene lost 3 bases, with 10 bases spanning the gap. This CDR3 contains 14 residues. Germline V lookup: CDR1 SEHNR, CDR2 FQNEAQ (reference sequence). The CDR3 spells CASSLGPAIYEQYF. Written as DNA, the CDR3 is TGTGCCAGCAGCTTAGGGCCGGCCATCTACGAGCAGTACTTC.

This chain joins TRBV18 and TRBJ2-5; D may be TRBD2 (6 bases). The germline V gene encodes CDR1 KGHSH and CDR2 LQKENI. V was shortened by 8 bases and J by 7 bases, with 11 bases between the two germline ends. The CDR3 length is 11 residues. CDR3 nucleotide sequence: TGTGCCAGCGGCGGGGAGGCGACCCAGTACTTC. Its protein product is CASGGEATQYF.

This chain joins TRBV6-6 and TRBJ2-7, with 7 bases matching TRBD1. V was clipped by 5 bases and J by 4 bases; unmatched bases: 11. Germline V gene data show CDR1 as MNHNY and CDR2 as SVGAGI (reference sequence). The CDR3 totals 15 residues. CDR3 protein: CASSMRGGVGYEQYF. The DNA of the CDR3 is TGTGCCAGCAGTATGCGAGGGGGCGTGGGGTACGAGCAGTACTTC.

J is TRBJ1-1 and V is TRBV28, with 8 bases aligning to TRBD1. Germline V lookup: CDR1 MDHEN, CDR2 SYDVKM. After removal of 6 bases from V and 2 bases from J, the junction contained 8 bases not matched to a gene. The CDR3 has 15 residues. CDR3: CASRAQGVSNTEAFF. The CDR3 bases are TGTGCCAGCAGGGCACAGGGGGTTAGTAACACTGAAGCTTTCTTT.

This chain links TRBV7-8 with TRBJ2-1; no clear D gene. Per germline, CDR1 SGHVS and CDR2 FQNEAQ. Trimming removed 6 bases at V and 0 bases at J, with 15 bases between. CDR3 length: 16 residues. CDR3 bases: TGTGCCAGCAGTTCTTATAGAACAGTCTCCTACAATGAGCAGTTCTTC. Encoded protein: CASSSYRTVSYNEQFF.

The gene calls are TRBV10-3 and TRBJ1-2; no clear D gene. V gave up 2 bases and J gave up 3 bases, with 4 bases separating them. CDR3 length: 12 residues. The germline V gene has CDR1 ENHRY and CDR2 SYGVKD. CDR3 loop: CAISEGDYGYTF. CDR3 sequence (DNA): TGTGCCATCAGTGAGGGTGACTATGGCTACACCTTC.

This clone has just a few counts. The genes are TRBV11-2 and TRBJ2-7; 12 bases align to TRBD2. V shed 5 bases, J shed 1 base, and the junction held 6 bases outside the gene matches. Germline V gene data show CDR1 as SGHAT and CDR2 as FQNNGV. The CDR3 loop spans 16 amino acids. In DNA, the CDR3 is TGTGCCAGCAGCCGTATGACTAGCGGGAGATCCTACGAGCAGTACTTC. It is translated as CASSRMTSGRSYEQYF.

This chain links TRBV4-2 with TRBJ1-1; D call uncertain. The CDR3 sequence is 16 residues long. Looked up from germline, CDR1 is LGHNA and CDR2 is YNFKEQ. Trimming stripped 0 bases from V and 6 bases from J, with 17 bases between. CDR3 DNA sequence: TGTGCCAGCAGCCAAGATGAGCGAGGAGTTTCGGCTGAAGCTTTCTTT. It translates to CASSQDERGVSAEAFF.

This clone was picked up one time. This chain links TRBV19 with TRBJ2-3, with D maybe TRBD2 (6 bases). The germline gives CDR1 LNHDA, CDR2 SQIVND (reference sequence). The CDR3 totals 12 residues. The V gene lost 5 bases and the J gene lost 5 bases, with 8 bases spanning the gap. Here the CDR3 reads CASSGGLDTQYF. The CDR3 bases are TGTGCCAGTAGTGGGGGACTAGATACGCAGTATTTT.

The chain joins TRBV15 to TRBJ1-6, with 7 bases that match TRBD1. J was trimmed by 6 bases and V by 7 bases; bases with no gene match: 3. The CDR3 is 13 amino acids. Germline V lookup: CDR1 LNHNV, CDR2 YYDKDF (reference sequence). In DNA, the CDR3 is TGTGCCACCAAGACAGGGATTAATTCACCCCTCCACTTT. Amino acids: CATKTGINSPLHF.